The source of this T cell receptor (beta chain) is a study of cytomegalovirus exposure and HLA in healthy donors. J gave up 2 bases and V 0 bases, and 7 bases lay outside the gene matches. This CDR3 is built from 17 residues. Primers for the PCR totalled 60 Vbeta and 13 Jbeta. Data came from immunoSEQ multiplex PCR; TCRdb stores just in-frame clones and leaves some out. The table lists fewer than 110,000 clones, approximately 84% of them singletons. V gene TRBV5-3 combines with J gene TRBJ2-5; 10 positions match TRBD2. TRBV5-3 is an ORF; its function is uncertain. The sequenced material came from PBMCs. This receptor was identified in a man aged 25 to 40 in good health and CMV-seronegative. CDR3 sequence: CARSLELAGNIQETQYF. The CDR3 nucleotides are TGTGCCAGAAGCTTGGAACTAGCGGGGAATATACAAGAGACCCAGTACTTC.